This TCR beta chain derives from a study of CD8 T cells in Susac syndrome. Reverse transcription of roughly 0.45 to 1 ug RNA used random hexamers. TCRdb reanalysed the immunoSEQ multiplex PCR reads using MiXCR and keeps one entry per CDR3 protein. The profile covers 350,000 to 550,000 distinct CDR3 sequences, with around 85% appearing a single time and 0.09% to 0.15% taken by the ten largest. Germline V CDR1 and CDR2: MNHEY, SVGEGT. V was pared by 2 bases and J by 5 bases, with 12 bases between. There are 14 residues in the CDR3. This chain links TRBV6-2 or TRBV6-3 with TRBJ1-1; D is ambiguous. Sequencing was carried out using CD8+ T cells from PBMCs. This clonotype was sampled from a human donor with multiple sclerosis. In nucleotides, the CDR3 is TGTGCCAGCAGTTACGGTGGAGGTGGAACTGAAGCTTTCTTT. This codes for CASSYGGGGTEAFF.